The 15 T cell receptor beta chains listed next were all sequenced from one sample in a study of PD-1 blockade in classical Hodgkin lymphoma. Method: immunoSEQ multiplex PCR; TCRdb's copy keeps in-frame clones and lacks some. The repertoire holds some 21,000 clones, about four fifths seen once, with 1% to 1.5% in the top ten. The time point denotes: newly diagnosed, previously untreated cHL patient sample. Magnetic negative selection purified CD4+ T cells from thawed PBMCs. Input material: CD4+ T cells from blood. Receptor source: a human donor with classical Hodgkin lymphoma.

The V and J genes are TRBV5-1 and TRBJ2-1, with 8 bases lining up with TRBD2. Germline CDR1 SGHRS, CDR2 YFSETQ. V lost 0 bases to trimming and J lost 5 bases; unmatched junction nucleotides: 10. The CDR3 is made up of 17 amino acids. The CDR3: CASSLATGAGGHNEQFF. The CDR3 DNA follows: TGCGCCAGCAGCTTGGCGACGGGGGCGGGAGGTCACAATGAGCAGTTCTTC.

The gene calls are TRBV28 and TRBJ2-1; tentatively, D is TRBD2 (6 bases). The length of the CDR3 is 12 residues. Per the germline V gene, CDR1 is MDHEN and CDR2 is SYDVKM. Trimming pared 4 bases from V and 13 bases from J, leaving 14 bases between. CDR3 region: CASSSGTLGQFF. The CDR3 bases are TGTGCCAGCAGTTCCGGGACTTTAGGACAGTTCTTC.

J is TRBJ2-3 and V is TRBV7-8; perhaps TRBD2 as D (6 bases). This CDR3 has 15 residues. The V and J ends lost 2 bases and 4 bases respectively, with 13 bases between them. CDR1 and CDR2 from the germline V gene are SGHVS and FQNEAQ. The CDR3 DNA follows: TGTGCCAGCAGCTTATTGGGGAGGCGGCCAGATACGCAGTATTTT. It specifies CASSLLGRRPDTQYF.

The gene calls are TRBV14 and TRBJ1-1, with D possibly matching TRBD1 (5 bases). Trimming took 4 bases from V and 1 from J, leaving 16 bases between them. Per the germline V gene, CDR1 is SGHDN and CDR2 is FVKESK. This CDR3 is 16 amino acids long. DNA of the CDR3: TGTGCCAGCAGCCCCGTCGCCCCGGGGCGGAACACTGAAGCTTTCTTT. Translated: CASSPVAPGRNTEAFF.

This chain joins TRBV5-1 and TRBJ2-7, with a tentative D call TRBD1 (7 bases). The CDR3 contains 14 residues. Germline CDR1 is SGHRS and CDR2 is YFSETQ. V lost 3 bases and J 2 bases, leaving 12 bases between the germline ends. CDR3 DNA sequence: TGCGCCAGCAGCTCGGGGGACAGAGCCTACGAGCAGTACTTC. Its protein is CASSSGDRAYEQYF.

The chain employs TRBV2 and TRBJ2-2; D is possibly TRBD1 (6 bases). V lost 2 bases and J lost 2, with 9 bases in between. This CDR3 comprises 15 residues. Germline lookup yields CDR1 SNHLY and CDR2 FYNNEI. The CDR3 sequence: CASSEQGSNTGELFF. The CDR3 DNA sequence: TGTGCCAGCAGTGAACAGGGGAGTAACACCGGGGAGCTGTTTTTT.

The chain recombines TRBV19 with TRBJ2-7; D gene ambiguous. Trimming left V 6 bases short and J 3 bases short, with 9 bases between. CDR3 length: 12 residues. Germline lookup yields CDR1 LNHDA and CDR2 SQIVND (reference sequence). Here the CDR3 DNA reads TGTGCCAGTAGAGACTGGAACTACGAGCAGTACTTC. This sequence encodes CASRDWNYEQYF. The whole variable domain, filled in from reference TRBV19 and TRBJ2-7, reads DGGITQSPKYLFRKEGQNVTLSCEQNLNHDAMYWYRQDPGQGLRLIYYSQIVNDFQKGDIAEGYSVSREKKESFPLTVTSAQKNPTAFYLCASRDWNYEQYFGPGTRLTVT.

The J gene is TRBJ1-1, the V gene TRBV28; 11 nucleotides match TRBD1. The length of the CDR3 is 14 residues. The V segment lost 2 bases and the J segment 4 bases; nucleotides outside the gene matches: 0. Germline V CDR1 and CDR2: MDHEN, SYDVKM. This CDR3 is CASSLGTGGTEAFF. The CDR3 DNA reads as TGTGCCAGCAGTTTAGGGACAGGGGGCACTGAAGCTTTCTTT.

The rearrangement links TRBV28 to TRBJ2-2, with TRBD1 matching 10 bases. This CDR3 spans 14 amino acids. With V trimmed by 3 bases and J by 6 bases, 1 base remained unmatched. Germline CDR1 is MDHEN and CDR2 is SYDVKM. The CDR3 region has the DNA TGTGCCAGCAGTTTTGGACAGGGGGCCGGGGAGCTGTTTTTT. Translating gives CASSFGQGAGELFF.

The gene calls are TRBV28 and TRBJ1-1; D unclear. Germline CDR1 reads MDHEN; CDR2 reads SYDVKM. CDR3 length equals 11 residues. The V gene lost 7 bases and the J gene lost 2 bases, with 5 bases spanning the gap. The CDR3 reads CASTLNTEAFF. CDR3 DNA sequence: TGTGCCAGCACCCTTAACACTGAAGCTTTCTTT.

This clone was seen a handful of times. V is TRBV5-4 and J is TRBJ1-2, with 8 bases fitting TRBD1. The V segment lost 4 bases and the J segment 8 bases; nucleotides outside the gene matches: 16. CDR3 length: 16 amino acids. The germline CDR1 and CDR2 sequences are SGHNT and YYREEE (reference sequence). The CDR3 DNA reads TGTGCCAGCAGCCCCCGGTTACAGGGGGAAGGTTGGGGCTACACCTTC. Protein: CASSPRLQGEGWGYTF.

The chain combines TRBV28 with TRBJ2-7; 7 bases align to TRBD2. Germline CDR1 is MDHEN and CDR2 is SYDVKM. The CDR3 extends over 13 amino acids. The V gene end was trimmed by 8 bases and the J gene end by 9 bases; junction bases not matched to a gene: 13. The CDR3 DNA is TGTGCCAGCTCGCTGAGCGGGACCGACGGGCAGTACTTC. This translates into CASSLSGTDGQYF.

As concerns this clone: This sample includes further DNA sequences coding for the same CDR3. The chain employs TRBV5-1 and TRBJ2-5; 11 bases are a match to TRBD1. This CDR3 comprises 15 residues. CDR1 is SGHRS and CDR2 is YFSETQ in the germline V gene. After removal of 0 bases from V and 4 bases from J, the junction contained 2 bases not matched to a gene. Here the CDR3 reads CASSLVGTGGETQYF. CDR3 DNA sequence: TGCGCCAGCAGCTTGGTAGGGACAGGGGGAGAGACCCAGTACTTC.

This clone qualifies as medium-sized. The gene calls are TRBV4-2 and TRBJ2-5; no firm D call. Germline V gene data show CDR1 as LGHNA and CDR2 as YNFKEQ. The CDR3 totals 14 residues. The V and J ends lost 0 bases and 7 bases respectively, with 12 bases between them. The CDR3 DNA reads TGTGCCAGCAGCCAAGATAGGTGGGTGGCGACCCAGTACTTC. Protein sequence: CASSQDRWVATQYF.

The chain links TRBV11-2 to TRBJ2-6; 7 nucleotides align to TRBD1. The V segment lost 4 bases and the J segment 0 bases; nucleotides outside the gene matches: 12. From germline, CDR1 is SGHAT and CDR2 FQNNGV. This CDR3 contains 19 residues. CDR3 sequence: CASSSNWGTELSGANVLTF. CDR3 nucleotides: TGTGCCAGCAGCTCTAACTGGGGGACAGAGCTCTCTGGGGCCAACGTCCTGACTTTC.